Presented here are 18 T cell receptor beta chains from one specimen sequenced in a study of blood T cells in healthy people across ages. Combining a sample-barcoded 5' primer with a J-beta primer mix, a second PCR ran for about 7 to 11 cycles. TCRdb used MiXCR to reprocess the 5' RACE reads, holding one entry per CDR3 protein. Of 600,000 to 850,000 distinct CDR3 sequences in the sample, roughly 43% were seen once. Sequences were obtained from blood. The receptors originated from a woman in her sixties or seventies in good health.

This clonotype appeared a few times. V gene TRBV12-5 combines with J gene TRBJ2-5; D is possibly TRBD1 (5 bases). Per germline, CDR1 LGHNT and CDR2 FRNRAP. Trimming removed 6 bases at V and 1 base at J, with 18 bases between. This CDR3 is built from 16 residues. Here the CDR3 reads CASGLRLTGFQETQYF. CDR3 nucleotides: TGTGCTAGTGGACTACGGCTAACAGGTTTCCAAGAGACCCAGTACTTC.

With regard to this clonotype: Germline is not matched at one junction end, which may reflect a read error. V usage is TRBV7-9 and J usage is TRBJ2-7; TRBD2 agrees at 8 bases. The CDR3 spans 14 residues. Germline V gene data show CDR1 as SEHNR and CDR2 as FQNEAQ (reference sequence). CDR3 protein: CVSSLAGRTYEQYF. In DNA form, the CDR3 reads TGTGTCAGCAGCTTAGCGGGGAGGACCTACGAGCAGTACTTC.

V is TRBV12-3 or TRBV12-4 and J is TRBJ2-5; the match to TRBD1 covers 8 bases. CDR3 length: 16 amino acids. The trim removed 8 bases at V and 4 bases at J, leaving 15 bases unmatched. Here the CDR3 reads CASPRGGDRGIETQYF. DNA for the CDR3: TGTGCCAGCCCCCGAGGGGGCGACAGGGGAATAGAGACCCAGTACTTC.

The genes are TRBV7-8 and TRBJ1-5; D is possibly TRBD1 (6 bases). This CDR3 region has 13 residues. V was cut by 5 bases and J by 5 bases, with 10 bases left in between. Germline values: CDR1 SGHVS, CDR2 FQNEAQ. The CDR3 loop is CASSRGVDQPQHF. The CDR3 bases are TGTGCCAGCAGCAGGGGGGTGGATCAGCCCCAGCATTTT.

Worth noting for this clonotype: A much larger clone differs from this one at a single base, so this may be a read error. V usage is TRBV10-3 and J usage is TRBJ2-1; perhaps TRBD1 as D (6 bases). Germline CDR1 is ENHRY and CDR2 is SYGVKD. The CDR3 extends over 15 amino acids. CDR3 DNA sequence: TGTGCCATCAGTGAGGCAAGGGGGAGTGGGGATGAGCAGTTATTC. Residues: CAISEARGSGDEQLF.

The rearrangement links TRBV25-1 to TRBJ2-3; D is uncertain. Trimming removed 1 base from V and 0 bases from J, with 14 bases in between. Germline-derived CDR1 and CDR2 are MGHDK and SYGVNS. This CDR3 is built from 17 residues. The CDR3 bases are TGTGCCAGCAGTGAATTTGGTCTCGGCGCTAGCACAGATACGCAGTATTTT. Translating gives CASSEFGLGASTDTQYF.

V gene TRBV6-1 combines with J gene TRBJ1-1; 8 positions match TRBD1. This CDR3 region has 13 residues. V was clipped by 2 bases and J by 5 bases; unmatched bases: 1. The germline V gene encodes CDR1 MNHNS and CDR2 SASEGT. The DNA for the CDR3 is TGTGCCAGCAGTGAACGACAGGGGACTGAAGCTTTCTTT. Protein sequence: CASSERQGTEAFF.

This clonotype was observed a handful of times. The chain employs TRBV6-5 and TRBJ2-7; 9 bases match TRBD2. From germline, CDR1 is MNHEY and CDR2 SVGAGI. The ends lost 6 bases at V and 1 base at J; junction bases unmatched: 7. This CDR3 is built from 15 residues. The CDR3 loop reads CASRPVAGVSYEQYF. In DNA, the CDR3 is TGTGCCAGCAGACCAGTAGCGGGAGTGTCCTACGAGCAGTACTTC.

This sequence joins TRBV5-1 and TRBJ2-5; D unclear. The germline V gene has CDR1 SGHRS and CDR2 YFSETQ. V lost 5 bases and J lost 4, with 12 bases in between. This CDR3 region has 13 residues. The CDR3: CASRSTATETQYF. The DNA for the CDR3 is TGCGCCAGCAGGAGTACAGCGACAGAGACCCAGTACTTC.

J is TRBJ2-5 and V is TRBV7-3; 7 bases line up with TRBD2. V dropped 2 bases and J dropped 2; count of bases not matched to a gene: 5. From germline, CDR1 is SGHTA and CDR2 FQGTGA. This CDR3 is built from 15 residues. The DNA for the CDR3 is TGTGCCAGCAGCTTAGGCCGGGGGGATCAAGAGACCCAGTACTTC. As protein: CASSLGRGDQETQYF.

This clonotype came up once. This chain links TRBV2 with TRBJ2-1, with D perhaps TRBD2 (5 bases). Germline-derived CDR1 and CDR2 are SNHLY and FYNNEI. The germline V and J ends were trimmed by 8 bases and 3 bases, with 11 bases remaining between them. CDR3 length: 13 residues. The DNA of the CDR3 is TGTGCCAGCCTAGCTTCCCACTACAATGAGCAGTTCTTC. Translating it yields CASLASHYNEQFF.

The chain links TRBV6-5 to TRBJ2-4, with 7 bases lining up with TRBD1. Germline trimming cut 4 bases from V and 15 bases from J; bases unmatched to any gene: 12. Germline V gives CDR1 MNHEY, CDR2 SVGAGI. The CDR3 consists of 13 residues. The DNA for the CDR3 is TGTGCCAGCAGTTCCAGACAGGGCTGGGGTCCGTACTTC. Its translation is CASSSRQGWGPYF.

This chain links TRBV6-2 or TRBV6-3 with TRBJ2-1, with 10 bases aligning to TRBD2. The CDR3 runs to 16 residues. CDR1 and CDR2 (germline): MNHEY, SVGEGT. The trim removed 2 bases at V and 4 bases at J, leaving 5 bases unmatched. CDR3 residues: CASSYGASGGYNEQFF. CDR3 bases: TGTGCCAGCAGTTACGGCGCTAGCGGGGGTTACAATGAGCAGTTCTTC.

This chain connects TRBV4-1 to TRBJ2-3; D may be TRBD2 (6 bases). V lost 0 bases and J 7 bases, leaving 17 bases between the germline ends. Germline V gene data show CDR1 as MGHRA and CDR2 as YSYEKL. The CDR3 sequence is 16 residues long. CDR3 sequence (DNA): TGCGCCAGCAGCCAAGACCCGAGCGGGTTTGGGAATACGCAGTATTTT. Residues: CASSQDPSGFGNTQYF.

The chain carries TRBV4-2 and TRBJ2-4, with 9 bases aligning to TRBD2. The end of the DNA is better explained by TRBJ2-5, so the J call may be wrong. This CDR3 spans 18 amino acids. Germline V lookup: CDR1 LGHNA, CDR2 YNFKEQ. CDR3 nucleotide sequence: TGTGCCAGCAGCCAAGATCGATTGGGGCGGGGGGGCTTTGAGACCCAGTACTTC. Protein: CASSQDRLGRGGFETQYF.

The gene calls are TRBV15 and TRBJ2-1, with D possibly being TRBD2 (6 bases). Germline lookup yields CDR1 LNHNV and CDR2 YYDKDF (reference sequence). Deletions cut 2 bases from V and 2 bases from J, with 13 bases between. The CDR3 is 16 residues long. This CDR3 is CATSRSGDGAYNEQFF. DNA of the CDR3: TGTGCCACCAGCAGATCGGGGGACGGGGCCTACAATGAGCAGTTCTTC.

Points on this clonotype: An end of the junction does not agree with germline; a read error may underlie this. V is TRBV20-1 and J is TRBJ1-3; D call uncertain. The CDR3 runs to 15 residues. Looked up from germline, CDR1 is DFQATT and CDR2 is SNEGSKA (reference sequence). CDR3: CNARDGRSSGNTIYF. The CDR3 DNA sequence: TGCAATGCTAGAGATGGGCGGAGCTCTGGAAACACCATATATTTT.

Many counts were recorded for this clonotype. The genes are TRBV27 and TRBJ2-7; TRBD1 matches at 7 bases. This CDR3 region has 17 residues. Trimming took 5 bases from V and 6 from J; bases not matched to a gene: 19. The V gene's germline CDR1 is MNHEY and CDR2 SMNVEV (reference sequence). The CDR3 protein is CASSLENWDSSPGEQYF. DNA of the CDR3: TGTGCCAGCAGTCTGGAAAATTGGGACAGTTCACCGGGCGAGCAGTACTTC.